These 8 T cell receptor beta chains came from one sample sequenced in a study of shared clonotypes between healthy human individuals. Generated by immunoSEQ multiplex PCR, the TCRdb table keeps only in-frame clones and is missing some. The table has about 1 million clones, roughly 80% seen once. The sequencing sample was made of memory CD4+ T cells sorted from blood. Noted subset: CD45RA-negative fraction. These receptors were taken from a man younger than 35 in good health.

The rearrangement uses TRBV5-1 and TRBJ2-1; possible D gene TRBD1, 5 bases. Germline lookup yields CDR1 SGHRS and CDR2 YFSETQ. Trimming took off 0 bases at V and 5 bases at J, with 9 bases between the two ends. This CDR3 comprises 14 residues. CDR3 sequence (DNA): TGCGCCAGCAGCTTGGGACAGAGAAACAATGAGCAGTTCTTC. Amino acids: CASSLGQRNNEQFF.

The CDR3 sequence is CAWNEGNLAYEQYF. The CDR3 bases are TGTGCCTGGAACGAAGGGAACCTAGCCTACGAGCAGTACTTC. The gene calls are TRBV30 and TRBJ2-7; D gene unclear. The CDR3 extends over 14 amino acids. Per germline, CDR1 GTSNPN and CDR2 SVGIG (reference sequence). Trimming left V 4 bases short and J 2 bases short, with 15 bases between.

This clone was counted only a few times. This chain uses TRBV4-1 with TRBJ2-2; D might be TRBD1 or TRBD2, each matching 5 bases. Trimming left V 3 bases short and J 7 bases short, with 9 bases between. The germline V gene has CDR1 MGHRA and CDR2 YSYEKL. The CDR3 length is 13 residues. The CDR3, as DNA: TGCGCCAGCAGCCATCGAGGGGACGGGGAGCTGTTTTTT. Encoded protein: CASSHRGDGELFF.

The genes are TRBV10-1 and TRBJ2-1, with D possibly TRBD2 on 5 matching bases. Trimming left V 4 bases short and J 5 bases short, with 9 bases between. This CDR3 is built from 13 residues. Per germline, CDR1 WNHNN and CDR2 SYGVQD (reference sequence). The CDR3 DNA sequence: TGCGCCAGCAGTGGAGGGAACGACAATGAGCAGTTCTTC. Protein product: CASSGGNDNEQFF.

The table lists this clone with a few counts. The V gene is TRBV6-6, the J gene TRBJ1-4; TRBD1 aligns across 7 bases. CDR1 and CDR2 from the germline V gene are MNHNY and SVGAGI (reference sequence). Losses at the gene ends were 4 bases for V and 0 bases for J; bases not matched to a gene: 5. This CDR3 region has 16 residues. The CDR3 DNA is TGTGCCAGCAGTTCCCAACAGGGGCCAACTAATGAAAAACTGTTTTTT. Translated, it gives CASSSQQGPTNEKLFF.

The count of this clone is one. This chain connects TRBV11-3 to TRBJ2-3; 9 nucleotides align to TRBD2. The CDR3 length is 12 residues. The V segment lost 8 bases and the J segment 10 bases; nucleotides outside the gene matches: 7. Germline V lookup: CDR1 SGHNT, CDR2 YENEEA. DNA for the CDR3: TGTGCCAGCGGAAGAGCGGGAGGCCCGCAGTATTTT. Encoded protein: CASGRAGGPQYF.

For this clone: One end of the junction fails to match germline, which may point to a read error. CDR3 region: CASSLANGGELFF. Here the CDR3 DNA reads TGTGCTAGCAGCTTAGCGAACGGCGGGGAGCTGTTTTTT. V usage is TRBV7-7 and J usage is TRBJ2-2; a weak D match, TRBD2 (5 bases). Germline CDR1 is SSHAT and CDR2 is FNYEAQ (reference sequence). The CDR3 totals 13 residues.

The J gene is TRBJ2-2, the V gene TRBV13; TRBD1 matches 7 bases. This CDR3 has 16 residues. V was pared by 5 bases and J by 5 bases, with 11 bases of the junction left unmatched. Per germline, CDR1 PRHDT and CDR2 FYEKMQ (reference sequence). The CDR3 coding sequence is TGTGCCAGCAGCAACAGTGGGTCAGGGGGTACCGGGGAGCTGTTTTTT. Translated: CASSNSGSGGTGELFF.